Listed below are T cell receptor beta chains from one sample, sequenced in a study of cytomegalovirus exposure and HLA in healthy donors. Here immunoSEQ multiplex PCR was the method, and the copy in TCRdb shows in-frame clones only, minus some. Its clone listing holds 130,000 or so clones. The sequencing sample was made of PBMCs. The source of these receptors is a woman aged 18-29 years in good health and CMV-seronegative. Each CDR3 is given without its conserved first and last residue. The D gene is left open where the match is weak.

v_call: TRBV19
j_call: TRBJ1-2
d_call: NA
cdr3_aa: ASSMEQGNPHYGYT

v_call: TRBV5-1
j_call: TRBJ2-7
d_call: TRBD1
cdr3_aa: ASSLDRGSHEQY

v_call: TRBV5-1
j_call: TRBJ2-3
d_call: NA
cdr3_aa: ASSFGSTSTDTQY

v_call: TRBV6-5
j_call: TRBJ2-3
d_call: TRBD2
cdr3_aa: ASSYDSGSTDTQY

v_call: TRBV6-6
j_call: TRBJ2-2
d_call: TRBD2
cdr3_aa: ASSYSAGGTGELF

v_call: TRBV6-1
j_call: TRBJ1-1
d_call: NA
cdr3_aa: ASNEGGTEAF

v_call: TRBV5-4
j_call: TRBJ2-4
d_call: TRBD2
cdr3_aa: ASSPDPGGWAKNIQY

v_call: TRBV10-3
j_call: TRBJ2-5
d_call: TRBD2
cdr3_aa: AISESGTSGSETQY

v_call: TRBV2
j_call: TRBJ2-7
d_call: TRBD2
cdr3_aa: ASSEVLTSGRVHEQY

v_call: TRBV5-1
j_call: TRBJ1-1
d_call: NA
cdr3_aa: ASSLSRAGDTEAF

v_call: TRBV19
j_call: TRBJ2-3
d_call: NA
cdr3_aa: ASSIGTIGSTDTQY

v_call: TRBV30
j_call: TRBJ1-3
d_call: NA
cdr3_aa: AWSPPTWTLYSGNTIY

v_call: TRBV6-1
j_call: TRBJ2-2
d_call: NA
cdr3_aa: ASSEGAAGELF

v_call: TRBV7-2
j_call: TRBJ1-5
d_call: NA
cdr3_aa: ASSFEYSNQPQH

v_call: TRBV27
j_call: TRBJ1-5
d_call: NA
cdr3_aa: ASSLGIGSGQHQPQH

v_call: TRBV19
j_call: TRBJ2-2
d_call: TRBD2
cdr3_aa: ASTTHLREGLAGELF

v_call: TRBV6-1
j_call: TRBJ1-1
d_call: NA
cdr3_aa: ASSELDQPTEAF

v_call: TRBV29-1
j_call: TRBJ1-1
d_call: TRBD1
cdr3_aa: SVPGGERTEAF

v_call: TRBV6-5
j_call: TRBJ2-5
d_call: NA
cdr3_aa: ASSYSPGSETQY

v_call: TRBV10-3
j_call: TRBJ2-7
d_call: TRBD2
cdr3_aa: AIRGTSGPYEQY

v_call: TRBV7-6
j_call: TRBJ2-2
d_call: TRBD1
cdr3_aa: ASSFGTGGWTGELF

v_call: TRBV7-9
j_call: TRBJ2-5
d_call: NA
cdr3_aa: ASSSQETQY

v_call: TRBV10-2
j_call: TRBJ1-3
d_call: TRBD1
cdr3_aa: AGRDSLSGNTIY

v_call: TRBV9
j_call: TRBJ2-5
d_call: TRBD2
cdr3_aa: ASSPTGSGRKETQY

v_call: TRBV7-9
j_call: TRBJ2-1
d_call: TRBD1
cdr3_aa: ASSSRQGVGNEQF

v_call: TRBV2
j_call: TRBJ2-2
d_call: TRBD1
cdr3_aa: ASSRDRNTGELF

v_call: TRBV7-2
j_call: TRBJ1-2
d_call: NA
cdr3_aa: ASSLQRAT

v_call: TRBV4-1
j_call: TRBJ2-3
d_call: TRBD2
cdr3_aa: ASSHLAGGTDTQY

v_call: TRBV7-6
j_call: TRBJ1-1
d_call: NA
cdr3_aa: ASSLGGVLNTEAF

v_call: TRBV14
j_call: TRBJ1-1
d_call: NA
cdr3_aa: ASSLGREAF

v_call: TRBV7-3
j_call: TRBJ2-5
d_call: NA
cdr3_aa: ASSRSAGLETQY

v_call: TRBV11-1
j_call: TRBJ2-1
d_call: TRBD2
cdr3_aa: ASSWEGLAGFRNEQF

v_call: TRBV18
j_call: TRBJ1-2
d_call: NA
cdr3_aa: ASSPPTTNYGYT

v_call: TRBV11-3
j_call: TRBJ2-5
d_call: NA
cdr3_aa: ASSSRRVQETQY

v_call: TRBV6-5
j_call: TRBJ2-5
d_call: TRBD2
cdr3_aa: ASTGLAGRWETQY

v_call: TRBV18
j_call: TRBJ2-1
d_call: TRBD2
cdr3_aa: ASSPYQREGPGEQF

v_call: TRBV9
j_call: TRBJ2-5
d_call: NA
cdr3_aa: ASSPHAREETQY

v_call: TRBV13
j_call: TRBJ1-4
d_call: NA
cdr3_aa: ASSLGQGGEKLF

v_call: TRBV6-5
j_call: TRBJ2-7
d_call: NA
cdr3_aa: ASSYAASRAHEQY

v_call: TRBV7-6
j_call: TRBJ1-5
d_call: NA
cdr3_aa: ASSLAGGISNQPQH

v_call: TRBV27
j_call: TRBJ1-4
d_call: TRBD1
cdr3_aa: ASSSDRSEKLF

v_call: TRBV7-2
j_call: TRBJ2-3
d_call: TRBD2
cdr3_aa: ASSLVAGAGDTQY

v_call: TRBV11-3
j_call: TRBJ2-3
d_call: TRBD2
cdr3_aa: ASSSGLAGSDTQY

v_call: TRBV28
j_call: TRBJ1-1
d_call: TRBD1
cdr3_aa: ARGTGRVGTEAF

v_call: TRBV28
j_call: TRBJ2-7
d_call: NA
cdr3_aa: ASSALTRYEQY

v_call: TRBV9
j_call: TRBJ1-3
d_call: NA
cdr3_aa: ASSPGSGNTIY

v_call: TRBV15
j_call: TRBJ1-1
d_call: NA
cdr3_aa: ATSRDRFLNTEAF

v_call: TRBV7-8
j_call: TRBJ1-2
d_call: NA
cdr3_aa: ASSLATGPGYT

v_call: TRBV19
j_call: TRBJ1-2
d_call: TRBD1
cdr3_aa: ASSTRQGNYT

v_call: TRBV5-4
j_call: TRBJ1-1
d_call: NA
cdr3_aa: ASSSDRTRVGTEAF

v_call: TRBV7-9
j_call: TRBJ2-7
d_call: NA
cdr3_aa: ASSPSTGIYEQY

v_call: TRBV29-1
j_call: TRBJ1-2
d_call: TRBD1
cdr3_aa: SVESLRGQGYT

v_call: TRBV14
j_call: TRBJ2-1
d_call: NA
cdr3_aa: ASSHSDYYNEQF

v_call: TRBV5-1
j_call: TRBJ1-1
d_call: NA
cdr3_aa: ASSLAGLGTEAF